These 31 T cell receptor beta chains share one sample of origin, sequenced in a study of T-cell memory formation after mild COVID-19. TCRdb analysed the 5' RACE reads with MiXCR anew, one entry per CDR3 protein. The sample includes hundreds of thousands of distinct CDR3 sequences, roughly 17% of them seen just once. Sequenced sample: PBMCs or a T cell subset sorted from them (not recorded which). The receptors derive from a man aged 18 to 30 who had mild COVID-19 (a few samples of this study predate the infection). Cell type and time point are not known.

V and J are TRBV20-1 and TRBJ2-7, with TRBD2 matching over 9 bases. The CDR3 has 13 amino acids. Germline loops: CDR1 DFQATT, CDR2 SNEGSKA (reference sequence). V was clipped by 3 bases and J by 6 bases; unmatched bases: 6. The CDR3: CSASLAGFVEQYF. The CDR3 region has the DNA TGCAGTGCTAGCCTAGCGGGGTTTGTCGAGCAGTACTTC.

This clonotype came up a few times. V usage is TRBV7-2 and J usage is TRBJ2-6, with TRBD1 matching 7 bases. Germline lookup yields CDR1 SGHTA and CDR2 FQGNSA. The J segment lost 0 bases and the V segment lost 4 bases, leaving 9 bases of the junction unmatched. The CDR3 length is 18 residues. In DNA form, the CDR3 reads TGTGCCAGCAGCTATGTAGGGACAGCCAACTCTGGGGCCAACGTCCTGACTTTC. The encoded protein is CASSYVGTANSGANVLTF. The complete variable domain, with remaining parts taken from reference TRBV7-2 and TRBJ2-6, reads GAGVSQSPSNKVTEKGKDVELRCDPISGHTALYWYRQSLGQGLEFLIYFQGNSAPDKSGLPSDRFSAERTGGSVSTLTIQRTQQEDSAVYLCASSYVGTANSGANVLTFGAGSRLTVL.

Many counts were recorded for this clonotype. The chain couples TRBV4-3 to TRBJ2-1; 10 nucleotides line up with TRBD2. Germline V lookup: CDR1 LGHNA, CDR2 YSLEER. This CDR3 contains 15 residues. V lost 3 bases and J lost 6; bases outside the gene matches: 5. The CDR3 sequence is CASSQPSGGINEQFF. CDR3 in DNA: TGCGCCAGCAGCCAGCCTAGCGGGGGAATCAATGAGCAGTTCTTC.

The rearrangement joins TRBV2 to TRBJ2-5; possibly TRBD1 or TRBD2 for D (6 bases each). The CDR3 has 15 amino acids. V was shortened by 5 bases and J by 1 base, with 14 bases between the two germline ends. CDR1 SNHLY and CDR2 FYNNEI come from the germline V gene. In nucleotides, the CDR3 is TGTGCCAGCAGTCCGGGGGCGGGGTCCCAAGAGACCCAGTACTTC. It encodes CASSPGAGSQETQYF.

V gene TRBV9 combines with J gene TRBJ1-1, with D tentatively TRBD1 (6 bases). With 0 bases removed from V and 1 base from J, the gap between germline ends came to 10 bases. The CDR3 is 15 residues long. Germline lookup yields CDR1 SGDLS and CDR2 YYNGEE. The CDR3 bases are TGTGCCAGCAGCGTAGTAGGGGGACCGAACACTGAAGCTTTCTTT. It translates to CASSVVGGPNTEAFF. The full variable domain, with the rest looked up from reference TRBV9 and TRBJ1-1, is DSGVTQTPKHLITATGQRVTLRCSPRSGDLSVYWYQQSLDQGLQFLIQYYNGEERAKGNILERFSAQQFPDLHSELNLSSLELGDSALYFCASSVVGGPNTEAFFGQGTRLTVV.

The chain has TRBV12-3 or TRBV12-4 and TRBJ1-3; D remains unclear. This CDR3 has 14 amino acids. Trimming left V 2 bases short and J 4 bases short, with 9 bases between. The CDR3 here is CASSLSGSGNTIYF. CDR3 sequence (DNA): TGTGCCAGCAGTTTATCTGGTTCCGGAAACACCATATATTTT.

In its sample, this clonotype was seen a few times. The chain carries TRBV20-1 and TRBJ2-2; 10 bases line up with TRBD1. The V segment lost 0 bases and the J segment 4 bases; nucleotides outside the gene matches: 8. This CDR3 contains 17 residues. The V gene's germline CDR1 is DFQATT and CDR2 SNEGSKA (reference sequence). CDR3 protein: CSARDRSGTGVTGELFF. In nucleotides, the CDR3 is TGCAGTGCTAGAGATAGGTCCGGGACAGGGGTCACCGGGGAGCTGTTTTTT.

This clonotype turned up a few times. This sequence joins TRBV24-1 and TRBJ2-3; D uncertain. The ends were cut back, 5 bases at V and 6 bases at J, with 5 bases in the middle. CDR3 length: 11 residues. Germline values: CDR1 KGHDR, CDR2 SFDVKD. The CDR3 loop is CATSAGDTQYF. CDR3 nucleotides: TGTGCCACCAGTGCCGGCGATACGCAGTATTTT.

This clonotype was counted at least ten times. The rearrangement links TRBV12-3 or TRBV12-4 to TRBJ1-1, with D unclear. CDR3 length: 13 amino acids. V dropped 6 bases and J dropped 4 bases, with 12 bases sitting between them. CDR3 sequence: CASSPDRPTEAFF. The CDR3 DNA reads TGTGCCAGCAGCCCAGATCGTCCCACTGAAGCTTTCTTT.

The chain combines TRBV7-2 with TRBJ2-5; TRBD2 is a possible D gene (5 bases). The CDR3 covers 16 residues. V gave up 0 bases and J gave up 6 bases, with 17 bases separating them. CDR1 SGHTA and CDR2 FQGNSA come from the germline V gene. CDR3 coding DNA: TGTGCCAGCAGCTTAGCACGAGGGCTGGGTTGGAAGACCCAGTACTTC. It codes for CASSLARGLGWKTQYF.

This clonotype has more than one count but fewer than ten. The gene calls are TRBV7-9 and TRBJ2-6; 12 bases agree with TRBD1. The CDR3 is 19 residues long. Per the germline V gene, CDR1 is SEHNR and CDR2 is FQNEAQ (reference sequence). J gave up 7 bases and V 6 bases, and 16 bases lay outside the gene matches. The CDR3 loop is CASSEWDRGPSLGANVLTF. CDR3 coding DNA: TGTGCCAGCAGTGAGTGGGACAGGGGGCCGTCTCTGGGAGCCAACGTCCTGACTTTC.

V gene TRBV3-1 combines with J gene TRBJ2-7; D remains unclear. CDR1 is LGHDT and CDR2 is YNNKEL in the germline V gene (reference sequence). V lost 0 bases and J lost 6, with 3 bases in between. CDR3 length: 11 amino acids. The CDR3 is CASSQDLEQYF. The CDR3 region has the DNA TGTGCCAGCAGCCAAGATCTCGAGCAGTACTTC.

The rearrangement uses TRBV11-2 and TRBJ2-4; D assignment may be TRBD1 or TRBD2 (5 bases each). Germline V gives CDR1 SGHAT, CDR2 FQNNGV. V lost 5 bases to trimming and J lost 7 bases, with 15 bases between them. The CDR3 is 14 residues long. The CDR3 here is CASSPGGSENIQYF. As DNA, the CDR3 is TGTGCCAGCAGCCCTGGGGGATCCGAGAACATTCAGTACTTC.

This clonotype appeared many times. The chain uses TRBV4-1 and TRBJ2-5; TRBD2 matches 11 bases. Germline-derived CDR1 and CDR2 are MGHRA and YSYEKL. J gave up 2 bases and V 6 bases, and 5 bases lay outside the gene matches. The length of the CDR3 is 15 residues. CDR3 protein: CASSVTSGGQETQYF. Here the CDR3 DNA reads TGCGCCAGCAGTGTTACTAGCGGGGGACAAGAGACCCAGTACTTC.

This clonotype has only a few counts. The chain couples TRBV6-2 or TRBV6-3 to TRBJ2-3; 7 bases line up with TRBD1. Looked up from germline, CDR1 is MNHEY and CDR2 is SVGEGT. The V segment lost 6 bases and the J segment 4 bases; nucleotides outside the gene matches: 7. The CDR3 loop spans 14 amino acids. CDR3 nucleotide sequence: TGTGCCAGCAGCCGACAGGGCTCCGCAGATACGCAGTATTTT. Translation gives CASSRQGSADTQYF.

The chain joins TRBV29-1 to TRBJ2-1; D perhaps matches TRBD2 (6 bases). The CDR3 covers 12 residues. V lost 5 bases and J lost 3, with 8 bases in between. Per the germline V gene, CDR1 is SQVTM and CDR2 is ANQGSEA. The CDR3 here is CSVRGIYNEQFF. CDR3 DNA sequence: TGCAGCGTTCGCGGGATCTACAATGAGCAGTTCTTC.

V gene TRBV5-1 combines with J gene TRBJ2-5; possibly TRBD1 for D (5 bases). Germline V gives CDR1 SGHRS, CDR2 YFSETQ. CDR3 length: 13 residues. V lost 1 base to trimming and J lost 7 bases, with 11 bases between them. The CDR3 region is CASSLRGIATQYF. The CDR3 coding sequence is TGCGCCAGCAGCTTGAGGGGTATAGCGACCCAGTACTTC.

The chain employs TRBV28 and TRBJ2-5, with 7 bases identical to TRBD2. Trimming took 5 bases from V and 5 from J; bases not matched to a gene: 14. Looked up from germline, CDR1 is MDHEN and CDR2 is SYDVKM. This CDR3 has 16 residues. The CDR3, as DNA: TGTGCCAGCAGTCTCAGGCGGGGGAGGTTGGGGGAGACCCAGTACTTC. Translation: CASSLRRGRLGETQYF.

In this sample, this clonotype turned up many times. The chain employs TRBV6-6 and TRBJ2-1; 11 nucleotides match TRBD2. This CDR3 contains 16 residues. Losses at the gene ends were 4 bases for V and 4 bases for J; bases not matched to a gene: 6. Germline CDR1 MNHNY, CDR2 SVGAGI (reference sequence). The CDR3 region has the DNA TGTGCCAGCAGTTTAGCGGGGGGGCTGAGGTACAATGAGCAGTTCTTC. This gives the protein CASSLAGGLRYNEQFF.

The chain employs TRBV12-3 or TRBV12-4 and TRBJ1-5; the D gene is possibly TRBD1 (6 bases). This CDR3 is built from 13 residues. V was pared by 10 bases and J by 4 bases, with 14 bases between. The CDR3 sequence is CATTRTANQPQHF. Here the CDR3 DNA reads TGTGCCACCACCCGGACAGCAAATCAGCCCCAGCATTTT.

This clonotype was found many times. This chain connects TRBV12-3 or TRBV12-4 to TRBJ1-2; D is unclear. The CDR3 totals 12 residues. V was cut by 8 bases and J by 6 bases, with 13 bases left in between. In DNA, the CDR3 is TGTGCCAGCGGCGGAGTAGTGGATGGCTACACCTTC. Translating gives CASGGVVDGYTF.

The V gene is TRBV3-1, the J gene TRBJ1-2; TRBD1 is a possible D gene (6 bases). Germline V gene data show CDR1 as LGHDT and CDR2 as YNNKEL (reference sequence). V was trimmed by 1 base and J by 2 bases, leaving 14 bases between them. The CDR3 runs to 16 residues. CDR3 nucleotide sequence: TGTGCCAGCAGCCAAGGAGCTGGGACACCCAACTATGGCTACACCTTC. It codes for CASSQGAGTPNYGYTF.

This clonotype was counted between two and nine times. The chain couples TRBV7-2 to TRBJ2-4; D assignment may be TRBD1 or TRBD2 (6 bases each). Germline CDR1 and CDR2: SGHTA and FQGNSA. V was cut by 5 bases and J by 7 bases, with 12 bases left in between. The CDR3 sequence is 13 residues long. The CDR3 region is CASSPQGRNIQYF. The CDR3 DNA follows: TGTGCCAGCAGCCCTCAGGGGAGGAACATTCAGTACTTC. Complete variable domain (other parts from reference TRBV7-2 and TRBJ2-4): GAGVSQSPSNKVTEKGKDVELRCDPISGHTALYWYRQSLGQGLEFLIYFQGNSAPDKSGLPSDRFSAERTGGSVSTLTIQRTQQEDSAVYLCASSPQGRNIQYFGAGTRLSVL.

V is TRBV29-1 and J is TRBJ2-5; D is unresolved. V was clipped by 4 bases and J by 2 bases, with 8 bases between them. In germline, CDR1 is SQVTM, CDR2 ANQGSEA. The CDR3 contains 12 residues. The CDR3 spells CSVVTEQETQYF. The CDR3 coding sequence is TGCAGCGTTGTCACAGAGCAAGAGACCCAGTACTTC.

This clonotype showed up just a few times. The rearrangement uses TRBV29-1 and TRBJ2-3; D call uncertain. The germline gives CDR1 SQVTM, CDR2 ANQGSEA. CDR3 length: 13 amino acids. V lost 4 bases to trimming and J lost 0 bases, with 8 bases between them. This chain's CDR3 is CSVVRLSTDTQYF. CDR3 nucleotide sequence: TGCAGCGTTGTAAGGCTTAGCACAGATACGCAGTATTTT.

The sample holds a few counts of this clonotype. The chain uses TRBV20-1 and TRBJ2-7; D might be TRBD2 (5 bases). CDR1 and CDR2 (germline): DFQATT, SNEGSKA (reference sequence). This CDR3 comprises 13 residues. The V gene lost 3 bases and the J gene lost 2 bases, with 11 bases spanning the gap. The CDR3 coding sequence is TGCAGTGCTAGTATCCCGGGAACCTACGAGCAGTACTTC. This encodes CSASIPGTYEQYF.

This clonotype was counted a few times. The CDR3 nucleotides read TGCAGCGTTGAAGATGGGCGGGGACCCCAAGAGACCCAGTACTTC. Encoded protein: CSVEDGRGPQETQYF. The chain uses TRBV29-1 and TRBJ2-5; a weak D match, TRBD2 (6 bases). Trimming shortened V by 0 bases and J by 1 base, and 12 bases separated the two germline ends. This CDR3 has 15 residues. The germline CDR1 and CDR2 sequences are SQVTM and ANQGSEA.

This clonotype was detected only a few times. The chain combines TRBV6-2 or TRBV6-3 with TRBJ2-7, with D perhaps given as TRBD1 or TRBD2 (5 bases each). CDR1 MNHEY and CDR2 SVGEGT come from the germline V gene. Deletions cut 8 bases from V and 2 bases from J, with 10 bases between. The CDR3 extends over 12 amino acids. CDR3 nucleotides: TGTGCCAGCCGGGACGCGACCTACGAGCAGTACGTC. Translation gives CASRDATYEQYV.

This clonotype has just a few counts. V gene TRBV20-1 combines with J gene TRBJ1-5; D is ambiguous. The CDR3 totals 14 residues. V shed 4 bases and J shed 0 bases, with 10 bases lying between them. From germline, CDR1 is DFQATT and CDR2 SNEGSKA (reference sequence). This CDR3 reads CSATSADSNQPQHF. The CDR3 DNA reads as TGCAGTGCTACATCGGCGGATAGCAATCAGCCCCAGCATTTT.

This clonotype came up a few times. The CDR3 DNA sequence: TGTGCCAGCTCCGGGACAGGGGACTACGAGCAGTACGTC. This encodes CASSGTGDYEQYV. This chain uses TRBV6-2 or TRBV6-3 with TRBJ2-7; 10 bases align to TRBD1. CDR3 length equals 13 residues. Germline V lookup: CDR1 MNHEY, CDR2 SVGEGT. J gave up 3 bases and V 8 bases, and 4 bases lay outside the gene matches.

The V gene is TRBV5-1, the J gene TRBJ2-5; 8 nucleotides match TRBD1. The V gene's germline CDR1 is SGHRS and CDR2 YFSETQ. The CDR3 consists of 16 residues. The V gene end was trimmed by 3 bases and the J gene end by 5 bases; junction bases not matched to a gene: 12. The CDR3 DNA reads as TGCGCCAGCAGCTCCGGATGGACAGGGCCTCTGGAGACCCAGTACTTC. This encodes CASSSGWTGPLETQYF.